What follows are 18 T cell receptor beta chains derived from one specimen sequenced in a study of T cell repertoires in cytomegalovirus infection. TCRdb analysed the reads with MiXCR anew, one entry per CDR3 protein. The sample has 300,000 to 400,000 distinct CDR3 sequences; 25% to 30% are singletons. No antigen is known for these receptors. The sequencing here drew on cultured PBMCs, taken from culture after CMV antigen stimulation. The receptors stem from a human donor in good health (CMV status not recorded). Some clones in this sample may be carry-over from other donors' samples.

The chain is built from TRBV3-1 and TRBJ1-2; no clear D. Germline values: CDR1 LGHDT, CDR2 YNNKEL (reference sequence). V dropped 7 bases and J dropped 4 bases, with 13 bases sitting between them. This CDR3 region has 13 residues. DNA of the CDR3: TGTGCCAGCACCGAGGGAGGATCCTATGGCTACACCTTC. This translates into CASTEGGSYGYTF.

This clonotype was seen a few times. The chain joins TRBV18 to TRBJ2-7; no firm D call. The CDR3 spans 13 residues. V was cut by 3 bases and J by 2 bases, with 8 bases left in between. CDR1 is KGHSH and CDR2 is LQKENI in the germline V gene. The CDR3 is CASSPGLPYEQYF. CDR3 coding DNA: TGTGCCAGCTCACCGGGGTTGCCCTACGAGCAGTACTTC.

In its sample, this clonotype was seen a few times. The chain joins TRBV27 to TRBJ2-1, with D possibly matching TRBD1 (7 bases). V was cut by 2 bases and J by 7 bases, with 15 bases left in between. This CDR3 has 15 amino acids. Per germline, CDR1 MNHEY and CDR2 SMNVEV (reference sequence). CDR3 sequence: CASSLPRGRSNEQFF. DNA of the CDR3: TGTGCCAGCAGTTTACCCAGGGGGAGGAGTAATGAGCAGTTCTTC.

The chain has TRBV27 and TRBJ2-2, with a tentative D call TRBD1 (5 bases). The CDR3 runs to 15 residues. V shed 1 base and J shed 1 base, with 7 bases lying between them. The germline gives CDR1 MNHEY, CDR2 SMNVEV (reference sequence). CDR3 in DNA: TGTGCCAGCAGTTTATTTGGACAGAACACCGGGGAGCTGTTTTTT. Encoded protein: CASSLFGQNTGELFF.

This clonotype has more than one count but fewer than ten. CDR3 region: CASTLQGETQYF. Here the CDR3 DNA reads TGTGCCAGCACCCTACAGGGGGAGACCCAGTACTTC. This rearrangement joins TRBV7-6 to TRBJ2-5; 7 bases line up with TRBD1. The CDR3 loop spans 12 amino acids. Germline loops: CDR1 SGHVS, CDR2 FNYEAQ. J was trimmed by 5 bases and V by 7 bases; bases with no gene match: 4.

V usage is TRBV4-1 and J usage is TRBJ1-2; D is possibly TRBD1 (5 bases). V gave up 3 bases and J gave up 3 bases, with 11 bases separating them. The CDR3 loop spans 14 amino acids. Per germline, CDR1 MGHRA and CDR2 YSYEKL. CDR3 DNA: TGCGCCAGCAGCCACCCAGGGCCACACTATGGCTACACCTTC. Encoded protein: CASSHPGPHYGYTF.

Many counts were recorded for this clonotype. The rearrangement joins TRBV28 to TRBJ1-5; D remains ambiguous. The CDR3 length is 15 residues. Germline V gene data show CDR1 as MDHEN and CDR2 as SYDVKM. The V and J ends lost 5 bases and 2 bases respectively, with 13 bases between them. For the CDR3, the DNA is TGTGCCAGCAGTGGGCGTCGTTCGGGCAATCAGCCCCAGCATTTT. It codes for CASSGRRSGNQPQHF.

This clonotype was recorded many times. This chain connects TRBV2 to TRBJ1-4; 7 bases map to TRBD1. The CDR3 loop spans 14 amino acids. Germline CDR1 and CDR2: SNHLY and FYNNEI. V shed 3 bases and J 4 bases; nucleotides not matched to a gene: 2. CDR3 residues: CASSDYRGNEKLFF. As DNA, the CDR3 is TGTGCCAGCAGTGATTACAGGGGTAATGAAAAACTGTTTTTT.

There are a few counts of this clonotype. The V and J genes are TRBV30 and TRBJ2-3, with TRBD1 as a possible D gene (6 bases). This CDR3 spans 14 amino acids. Germline CDR1 GTSNPN, CDR2 SVGIG (reference sequence). The ends were cut back, 5 bases at V and 5 bases at J, with 17 bases in the middle. Here the CDR3 DNA reads TGTGCCTGGGCCGGGACACCGATCGGAGATACGCAGTATTTT. The encoded protein is CAWAGTPIGDTQYF.

This clonotype showed up many times. V usage is TRBV28 and J usage is TRBJ1-6; the D is unclear. V was clipped by 7 bases and J by 0 bases, with 16 bases between them. The CDR3 sequence is 17 residues long. The V gene's germline CDR1 is MDHEN and CDR2 SYDVKM. This chain's CDR3 is CASIEGPWSSYNSPLHF. The DNA of the CDR3 is TGTGCCAGCATAGAGGGCCCCTGGAGCTCCTATAATTCACCCCTCCACTTT.

This chain joins TRBV7-6 and TRBJ2-5; 7 nucleotides align to TRBD2. Trimming at V came to 7 bases and at J to 3 bases, leaving 11 bases not matched to a gene. CDR3 length: 15 residues. CDR1 is SGHVS, CDR2 FNYEAQ, per germline. For the CDR3, the DNA is TGTGCCAGCACTGTCGCTCTAGCGGAGGAAGAGACCCAGTACTTC. It translates to CASTVALAEEETQYF.

This clonotype was detected ten times or more. The chain has TRBV7-2 and TRBJ1-2; 8 positions agree with TRBD1. CDR3 size: 15 residues. The trim removed 6 bases at V and 4 bases at J, leaving 10 bases unmatched. Germline CDR1 SGHTA, CDR2 FQGNSA. CDR3 protein: CASSTAGGVGYGYTF. The CDR3 DNA sequence: TGTGCCAGCAGTACAGCAGGGGGCGTGGGCTATGGCTACACCTTC.

This clonotype has more than one count but fewer than ten. The chain recombines TRBV6-5 with TRBJ2-7; 8 positions match TRBD1. The CDR3 loop spans 13 amino acids. V lost 6 bases to trimming and J lost 2 bases; unmatched junction nucleotides: 3. The germline V gene encodes CDR1 MNHEY and CDR2 SVGAGI. The CDR3 is CASRMGQAYEQYF. CDR3 nucleotides: TGTGCCAGCAGGATGGGACAGGCCTACGAGCAGTACTTC.

The chain joins TRBV5-1 to TRBJ2-1; D may be TRBD1 or TRBD2 (5 bases each). V was cut by 3 bases and J by 6 bases, with 13 bases left in between. The CDR3 sequence is 14 residues long. The germline V gene encodes CDR1 SGHRS and CDR2 YFSETQ. CDR3 sequence: CASSSGPRSNEQFF. The DNA of the CDR3 is TGCGCCAGCAGCTCGGGACCTAGGAGCAATGAGCAGTTCTTC.

In DNA form, the CDR3 reads TGTGCCAGCAGTTTATCGGGAATACCAGATACGCAGTATTTT. Its translation: CASSLSGIPDTQYF. This sequence joins TRBV28 and TRBJ2-3, with D perhaps matching TRBD2 (5 bases). V lost 1 base to trimming and J lost 4 bases, with 9 bases between them. CDR1 and CDR2 from the germline V gene are MDHEN and SYDVKM. The CDR3 has 14 amino acids.

This chain uses TRBV7-9 with TRBJ1-2; no firm D call. The V gene lost 8 bases and the J gene lost 6 bases, with 19 bases spanning the gap. CDR1 and CDR2 from the germline V gene are SEHNR and FQNEAQ (reference sequence). The CDR3 sequence is 14 residues long. This CDR3 is CASDSIPGSHGYTF. The CDR3 DNA follows: TGTGCCAGCGACTCTATCCCGGGGTCCCATGGCTACACCTTC. Based on the CDR3 plus reference TRBV7-9 and TRBJ1-2, the full variable domain is DTGVSQNPRHKITKRGQNVTFRCDPISEHNRLYWYRQTLGQGPEFLTYFQNEAQLEKSRLLSDRFSAERPKGSFSTLEIQRTEQGDSAMYLCASDSIPGSHGYTFGSGTRLTVV.

The gene calls are TRBV5-4 and TRBJ2-1; tentatively, D is TRBD1 or TRBD2 (5 bases each). The length of the CDR3 is 15 residues. Between the trimmed V and J ends, which lost 2 bases and 0 bases, there was a span of 9 bases. CDR1 is SGHNT and CDR2 is YYREEE in the germline V gene (reference sequence). The CDR3 sequence is CASSFGASSYNEQFF. The CDR3 DNA reads TGTGCCAGCAGCTTCGGGGCCAGCTCCTACAATGAGCAGTTCTTC.

The chain employs TRBV6-5 and TRBJ2-7, with a tentative D call TRBD2 (6 bases). Germline CDR1 reads MNHEY; CDR2 reads SVGAGI. The V end was cut by 2 bases, the J end by 0 bases, with 17 bases between. The CDR3 is made up of 17 amino acids. As DNA, the CDR3 is TGTGCCAGCAGTTACGGAGTCCGGCGGGGAAACTCCTACGAGCAGTACTTC. Translated, it gives CASSYGVRRGNSYEQYF.